A selection of T cell receptor beta chains follows, all from one sample in a study of T cells after yellow fever vaccination. TCRdb processed the 5' RACE reads anew with MiXCR; each CDR3 protein has one entry. The profile shows about 85,000 distinct CDR3 sequences, roughly 13% of them singletons. This sample comprised CD8+ T cells not binding an NS4B(214-222) dextramer, sorted from PBMCs, obtained less than 25 days after the first yellow fever vaccination. The receptors here all came from a man younger than 30 who received the YFV17D yellow fever vaccine. The conserved cysteine and the conserved F or W are not part of the CDR3 here. Each record gives: CDR3 length, J gene, V gene, clone size, CDR3 protein. Size is stated for part of the rows, as once, few or many counts, or as a class when the clone is expanded.

12	TRBJ1-2	TRBV27	-	ASSLSTAGYGYT
16	TRBJ2-5	TRBV5-6	few	ASSLMGRLAGPQETQY
13	TRBJ2-2	TRBV4-1	-	ASSQDQGNTGELF
12	TRBJ2-7	TRBV7-9	many	ASSFTGGGHEQY
13	TRBJ1-1	TRBV7-8	few	ASSRQGDWNTEAF
12	TRBJ2-1	TRBV6-2/TRBV6-3	-	ASSRGQVANEQF
16	TRBJ2-1	TRBV27	-	ASSLWSLAGNSYNEQF
14	TRBJ2-7	TRBV21-1	few	ASRRTATGTPYEQY
11	TRBJ2-1	TRBV29-1	-	SGRIADHNEQF
15	TRBJ2-2	TRBV4-3	few	ASSQDLGNSNTGELF
12	TRBJ1-1	TRBV28	-	ASSRNRGLTEAF
15	TRBJ2-1	TRBV7-9	-	ASSLLDSGGSHNEQF
10	TRBJ1-1	TRBV30	few	AWSSLNTEAF
9	TRBJ2-3	TRBV5-5	-	ASIAGPFQY
16	TRBJ2-1	TRBV4-1	few	ASSQSGTSGGAWDEQF
11	TRBJ2-3	TRBV29-1	few	SAWTGVTDTQY
14	TRBJ1-1	TRBV5-1	few	ASSLGLTGAHTEAF
10	TRBJ2-2	TRBV5-8	few	ASPVGSGELF
11	TRBJ2-5	TRBV29-1	-	SATVASQETQY
12	TRBJ1-4	TRBV27	few	ASSTGYTGEKLF
16	TRBJ2-1	TRBV11-1	-	ASSLGGARVSTYNEQF
12	TRBJ1-2	TRBV6-1	few	ASSELGLDYGYT
12	TRBJ2-5	TRBV7-9	-	ASSRGGPRETQY
12	TRBJ2-1	TRBV9	few	ASSVGGRGQEQF
14	TRBJ2-5	TRBV5-1	few	ASSLDVQKTQETQY
10	TRBJ1-1	TRBV29-1	-	SVWLPSAEAF
13	TRBJ2-7	TRBV4-2	-	ASSQDLDRSYEQY
14	TRBJ2-2	TRBV7-8	few	ASSLVYGEMTGELF
13	TRBJ2-1	TRBV6-2/TRBV6-3	many	ASSPTGGSYNEQF
16	TRBJ1-1	TRBV6-5	few	ASKNLGQGAGKNTEAF
12	TRBJ2-1	TRBV6-5	few	ASSYSADLHEQF
12	TRBJ2-1	TRBV6-1	few	ASTGVSSYNEQF
15	TRBJ2-3	TRBV5-1	-	ASSFLDRRSSTDTQY
13	TRBJ1-6	TRBV28	-	ASSPEPGGASPLH
15	TRBJ1-1	TRBV6-1	-	ASSPQGLLVENTEAF
11	TRBJ2-7	TRBV6-5	-	ASGQGTSYEQY
11	TRBJ1-1	TRBV4-1	many	ASSQVEVAAAF
12	TRBJ1-2	TRBV5-1	-	ASSLATGNYGYT
12	TRBJ2-1	TRBV12-3/TRBV12-4	-	ASSPPASVGEQF
14	TRBJ2-2	TRBV7-9	-	ASIASGPRGTGELF
10	TRBJ1-1	TRBV20-1	few	SAERTGVEAF
15	TRBJ2-6	TRBV7-2	-	ASSLATWGSGANVLT
12	TRBJ2-1	TRBV28	-	ASSFAGRSNEQF
11	TRBJ1-1	TRBV12-3/TRBV12-4	few	ASSQLTDTEAF
14	TRBJ2-1	TRBV10-3	few	AISDPGGVRDRGQF
14	TRBJ1-5	TRBV6-5	few	ASSYPQEYSNQPQH
11	TRBJ2-5	TRBV7-8	few	ASSLWLEETQY